The 29 T cell receptor beta chains below were found in one sample sequenced in a study of tumor and adjacent non-tumor tissue in lung cancer. No cell sorting was done before RNA was extracted from the tissue. The normal lung tissue was taken more than 3 cm from the tumor edge. Three rounds of nested PCR, following a modified ARM-PCR protocol, produced the TCRbeta library. Each CDR3 protein is one row after TCRdb ran MiXCR on the multiplex PCR reads. The table lists approximately 47,000 distinct CDR3 sequences, roughly 67% of them singletons, with around 28% in the top ten. Sample: distant non-tumor lung tissue. The receptors were gathered from a woman aged 70 to 79 with non-small cell lung cancer.

This clonotype was observed many times. The chain carries TRBV6-5 and TRBJ1-1; 11 bases map to TRBD1. With 5 bases clipped from V and 3 bases from J, the junction kept 5 bases outside the gene matches. The CDR3 extends over 15 amino acids. CDR1 and CDR2 (germline): MNHEY, SVGAGI. CDR3 in amino acids: CASSPGQGGYTEAFF. CDR3 DNA sequence: TGTGCCAGCAGTCCGGGACAGGGGGGCTACACTGAAGCTTTCTTT.

Concerning this clonotype: One junction end disagrees with the germline gene, perhaps due to a read error. This chain links TRBV20-1 with TRBJ2-3; D is undetermined. CDR3 length equals 15 residues. Per the germline V gene, CDR1 is DFQATT and CDR2 is SNEGSKA (reference sequence). CDR3 bases: TGCACTGCTAGAGATTCGCGCCCCGGCACAGATATGCAGTATTTT. It translates to CTARDSRPGTDMQYF.

This clonotype has at least ten counts. The chain combines TRBV5-5 with TRBJ1-1, with D unresolved. CDR1 SGHKS and CDR2 YYEKEE come from the germline V gene (reference sequence). Trimming left V 2 bases short and J 4 bases short, with 9 bases between. The CDR3 has 13 residues. CDR3 sequence: CASSFDWSTEAFF. The DNA for the CDR3 is TGTGCCAGCAGCTTCGACTGGAGCACTGAAGCTTTCTTT.

The DNA for the CDR3 is TGCAGTGCTAGAATGGCTAGCGGGAGTGAGACCCAGTACTTC. Residues: CSARMASGSETQYF. The V call is TRBV20-1, the J call TRBJ2-5; TRBD2 matches at 10 bases. The CDR3 has 14 residues. The V segment lost 2 bases and the J segment 5 bases; nucleotides outside the gene matches: 5. Germline CDR1 is DFQATT and CDR2 is SNEGSKA (reference sequence).

Only one count was recorded for this clonotype. The germline gene is not matched at one end of the junction; a read error may be the cause. The V and J genes are TRBV30 and TRBJ2-7, with 9 bases lining up with TRBD2. The CDR3 spans 14 residues. CDR1 GTSNPN and CDR2 SVGIG come from the germline V gene (reference sequence). CDR3 DNA: TGTGCCTGGAATGGGGGGACTAGCTCCTACGGGCAGTACTTC. Translation gives CAWNGGTSSYGQYF.

To note about this clonotype: A read error is possible here, since a much larger clone lies one base away. V gene TRBV6-1 combines with J gene TRBJ2-1; 11 bases match TRBD2. The CDR3 runs to 14 residues. CDR1 is MNHNS, CDR2 SASEGT, per germline. The chain's CDR3 is CTSSLAGGDDEQFF. The CDR3 bases are TGTACCAGCAGTCTAGCGGGAGGAGACGATGAGCAGTTCTTC.

This chain joins TRBV20-1 and TRBJ1-1; 7 nucleotides match TRBD1. Germline V gives CDR1 DFQATT, CDR2 SNEGSKA (reference sequence). This CDR3 has 12 amino acids. The V segment lost 7 bases and the J segment 2 bases; nucleotides outside the gene matches: 4. CDR3 loop: CSGRQGNTEAFF. Written as DNA, the CDR3 is TGCAGTGGAAGACAGGGTAACACTGAAGCTTTCTTT.

Comments on this clonotype: One end of the junction is discordant with germline, which a read error may explain. The chain recombines TRBV6-5 with TRBJ2-7; D unresolved. The CDR3 is made up of 14 amino acids. Germline V gene data show CDR1 as MNHEY and CDR2 as SVGAGI. CDR3 bases: TGTGCCAGAAGTTCTAGACATCCGGGCTATGAGCAGTACTTC. Encoded protein: CARSSRHPGYEQYF.

Worth noting for this clonotype: A junction boundary mismatches the germline segment, possibly from a read error. This chain links TRBV29-1 with TRBJ1-1, with TRBD1 as a possible D gene (5 bases). The CDR3 is 14 residues long. Germline loops: CDR1 SQVTM, CDR2 ANQGSEA. The CDR3 region is CSSNLGPSDTEASF. The CDR3 DNA is TGCAGCTCAAACTTGGGGCCCTCCGACACTGAAGCTTCCTTT.

This clonotype showed up many times. The J gene is TRBJ1-2, the V gene TRBV28; 7 nucleotides align to TRBD1. Germline V gives CDR1 MDHEN, CDR2 SYDVKM. J was trimmed by 4 bases and V by 4 bases; bases with no gene match: 6. There are 14 residues in the CDR3. Here the CDR3 reads CASSSDRAGYGYTF. DNA of the CDR3: TGTGCCAGCAGTTCCGACAGGGCCGGCTATGGCTACACCTTC.

By its share, this clonotype is medium-sized (0.01 to 0.1%). The V and J genes are TRBV29-1 and TRBJ1-2, with D hard to call. V was trimmed by 0 bases and J by 0 bases, leaving 14 bases between them. Looked up from germline, CDR1 is SQVTM and CDR2 is ANQGSEA. The CDR3 totals 16 residues. CDR3 bases: TGCAGCGTTGAAGAGTTAAACGGAGACCCTAACTATGGCTACACCTTC. Protein: CSVEELNGDPNYGYTF.

Concerning this clonotype: A much larger clone is a single base away; this may be a read error. The chain recombines TRBV5-1 with TRBJ2-1; the D gene is possibly TRBD2 (7 bases). The CDR3 contains 14 residues. Trimming removed 1 base at V and 10 bases at J, with 15 bases between. Germline V lookup: CDR1 SGHRS, CDR2 YFSETQ. The CDR3 DNA reads TGCGCCAGCAGCTTGCGGGGGGCGGTATTAGAGCAGTTCTTC. Translating it yields CASSLRGAVLEQFF.

This sequence joins TRBV28 and TRBJ2-5; 10 bases line up with TRBD1. Germline V gene sequence: CDR1 MDHEN, CDR2 SYDVKM. The CDR3 runs 15 residues. V trimming: 5 bases; J trimming: 4 bases; junction bases outside the gene matches: 7. The CDR3: CASSTDRGRGETQYF. The CDR3 DNA reads TGTGCCAGCAGTACTGACAGGGGGCGAGGAGAGACCCAGTACTTC.

This clonotype appeared many times. The rearrangement uses TRBV11-2 and TRBJ1-1; a possible D gene is TRBD1 (5 bases). Germline V lookup: CDR1 SGHAT, CDR2 FQNNGV. V lost 5 bases, J lost 1 base, and 11 bases lay in between. The CDR3 loop spans 14 amino acids. The CDR3 region is CASSATGANTEAFF. CDR3 nucleotide sequence: TGTGCCAGCAGCGCCACAGGAGCGAACACTGAAGCTTTCTTT.

Worth noting for this clonotype: Since a much larger clone is just one base distant, this may be a read error. J is TRBJ1-1 and V is TRBV30; D unresolved. Germline V gene lookup returns CDR1 GTSNPN and CDR2 SVGIG (reference sequence). The CDR3 runs 13 residues. V dropped 3 bases and J dropped 2 bases, with 10 bases sitting between them. DNA for the CDR3: TGTGCCTGGAGGGAACAAGCAAACACTGAAGCTTTCTTT. Translation: CAWREQANTEAFF. Variable domain in full (rest from reference TRBV30 and TRBJ1-1): SQTIHQWPATLVQPVGSPLSLECTVEGTSNPNLYWYRQAAGRGLQLLFYSVGIGQISSEVPQNLSASRPQDRQFILSSKKLLLSDSGFYLCAWREQANTEAFFGQGTRLTVV.

Only a few counts were recorded for this clonotype. This may stem from a read error, because a much larger clone lies one nucleotide away. In DNA, the CDR3 is TGTGCCAGCATCCTCGGGGCCACTGAAGCTTTCTTT. It yields the protein CASILGATEAFF. This chain uses TRBV6-5 with TRBJ1-1; tentative D call: TRBD1 (5 bases). CDR3 length equals 12 residues. Per germline, CDR1 MNHEY and CDR2 SVGAGI. The V gene lost 7 bases and the J gene lost 4 bases, with 10 bases spanning the gap.

Of note for this clonotype: One junction end does not reproduce the germline sequence, and a read error may be involved. This chain joins TRBV7-8 and TRBJ2-5; possibly TRBD1 or TRBD2 for D (6 bases each). Germline V lookup: CDR1 SGHVS, CDR2 FQNEAQ. The CDR3 extends over 16 amino acids. The CDR3 DNA reads TGTGCCTGCAGCTTAGGTCGGGGGCTGTGGGAAGGGACCCAGTACTTC. The encoded protein is CACSLGRGLWEGTQYF.

This clonotype was detected ten times or more. V usage is TRBV6-5 and J usage is TRBJ2-7; 7 nucleotides align to TRBD2. This CDR3 is built from 13 residues. Germline V gives CDR1 MNHEY, CDR2 SVGAGI. V dropped 4 bases and J dropped 1; count of bases not matched to a gene: 1. The CDR3 region is CASSWRESYEQYF. The CDR3 DNA follows: TGTGCCAGCAGTTGGCGGGAGTCCTACGAGCAGTACTTC.

A remark on this clonotype: One base away lies a much larger clone, so this may be a sequencing read error. This chain joins TRBV24-1 and TRBJ2-7, with 7 positions matching TRBD1. The CDR3 is 14 residues long. Germline CDR1 and CDR2: KGHDR and SFDVKD. As DNA, the CDR3 is TGTGCCATCAGTGAAGCGACAGGGACCTACGAGCAGTACTTC. This encodes CAISEATGTYEQYF.

As concerns this clonotype: A much larger clone differs by one base, so this may be a read error. The chain uses TRBV9 and TRBJ2-5; possibly TRBD1 for D (6 bases). Germline V lookup: CDR1 SGDLS, CDR2 YYNGEE. V was clipped by 0 bases and J by 3 bases, with 15 bases between them. CDR3 length: 16 amino acids. This chain's CDR3 is CASSVARDTGEETQYF. The CDR3 DNA reads TGTGCCAGCAGCGTAGCTAGGGACACCGGGGAAGAGACCCAGTACTTC.

The table lists this clonotype with a count of one. One end of the junction is discordant with germline, which a read error may explain. This chain links TRBV12-3 or TRBV12-4 with TRBJ2-1, with a possible D match to TRBD2 (6 bases). The CDR3 totals 15 residues. Here the CDR3 reads CVSSLSRSGDNEQFF. The CDR3 bases are TGTGTCAGCAGTTTATCCCGGTCGGGGGACAATGAGCAGTTCTTC.

The chain is built from TRBV24-1 and TRBJ2-1, with 14 bases lining up with TRBD2. The CDR3 is 17 amino acids. Germline V lookup: CDR1 KGHDR, CDR2 SFDVKD. The DNA for the CDR3 is TGTTTCACCAGTGATTTTACTTCGGGACTAGCGGGAGACGAGCAGTTCTTC. Translation gives CFTSDFTSGLAGDEQFF.

Points on this clonotype: The junction shows a germline mismatch at one end, possibly a read error. The CDR3 coding sequence is TGTGCCAGCAGTCCTCCACCCCTAGCGGGTTTCTACAATGAGCATTTCTTC. It yields the protein CASSPPPLAGFYNEHFF. The chain recombines TRBV12-3 or TRBV12-4 with TRBJ2-1; TRBD2 aligns across 8 bases. The CDR3 sequence is 17 residues long.

Only a few counts were recorded for this clonotype. Given the absence of the conserved phenylalanine or tryptophan at the CDR3 end, a read error is likely. This sequence joins TRBV11-1 and TRBJ2-7, with D perhaps TRBD1 (5 bases). This CDR3 has 14 residues. CDR1 and CDR2 (germline): SGHAT, FQDESV (reference sequence). Deletions cut 3 bases from V and 4 bases from J, with 13 bases between. The chain's CDR3 is CASSFERGRYEQYY. In DNA form, the CDR3 reads TGTGCCAGCAGCTTCGAAAGGGGTCGGTACGAGCAGTACTAC.

A note on this clonotype: One end of the junction does not line up with germline, which may come from a read error. The rearrangement joins TRBV5-4 to TRBJ2-3; the D is unclear. The CDR3 extends over 15 amino acids. Per germline, CDR1 SGHNT and CDR2 YYREEE (reference sequence). The CDR3 DNA reads as TGTGCCGGCAGTTTGAAGGGTCGTAACGCGGATACGCAGTATTTT. It is translated as CAGSLKGRNADTQYF.

About this clonotype: Germline and junction disagree at one end, which may indicate a read error. CDR3 residues: CASGESWTDLREQYF. The CDR3 region has the DNA TGTGCCAGCGGTGAGTCGTGGACAGACTTGAGGGAGCAGTACTTC. The chain is built from TRBV10-1 and TRBJ2-7; perhaps TRBD1 as D (6 bases). This CDR3 region has 15 residues. CDR1 and CDR2 from the germline V gene are WNHNN and SYGVQD (reference sequence).

On this clonotype itself: The junction does not match germline at one end; this may be a read error. The chain links TRBV6-6 to TRBJ2-2; D may be TRBD2 (5 bases). Per germline, CDR1 MNHNY and CDR2 SVGAGI (reference sequence). The CDR3 is made up of 16 amino acids. CDR3: CISHDLVGGDTGELFF. CDR3 nucleotide sequence: TGTATCAGCCACGACTTGGTAGGAGGTGACACAGGGGAGCTGTTTTTT.

For this clonotype: The germline gene is not matched at one end of the junction; a read error may be the cause. The rearrangement uses TRBV29-1 and TRBJ1-3, with TRBD1 matching 7 bases. CDR3 length equals 14 residues. Germline V gives CDR1 SQVTM, CDR2 ANQGSEA. CDR3 sequence (DNA): TGCAGCGCTTCCGGGACAGACTCTGGAAGCACCATATATTTT. Its translation is CSASGTDSGSTIYF.

Regarding this clonotype: The junction differs from germline at one of its ends, possibly a read error. This rearrangement joins TRBV29-1 to TRBJ2-2; 7 bases align to TRBD1. This CDR3 region has 14 residues. Germline V gene sequence: CDR1 SQVTM, CDR2 ANQGSEA. Written as DNA, the CDR3 is TGCAGCGTTAGGACGTCGGTGGGAACAGGGGAGCTGTCTTTT. Protein: CSVRTSVGTGELSF.